This is a list of T cell receptor beta chains from one sample in a study of PD-L1 blockade in urothelial cancer. Assay: immunoSEQ multiplex PCR; the TCRdb copy retains only in-frame clones and omits some. Of around 33,000 clones listed, almost 85% are singletons. The source material was PBMCs, sampled around atezolizumab (anti-PD-L1) treatment. These TCRs come from a man between 65 and 85 years old with urothelial cancer. CDR3s include the opening cysteine and the closing phenylalanine or tryptophan. A D gene is named only where the DNA matches it firmly. Expanded clones are given a class, and other clones once, few, many or no size at all.

NA	NA	TRBV29-1	TRBJ2-1	TGCAGCGTTGAAGATCGCGTTCGCGGTGAGCAGTTCTTC	CSVEDRVRGEQFF
NA	NA	TRBV7-2	TRBJ2-3	TGTGCCAGCAGCTTAAGGACGGGGGTAGATACGCAGTATTTT	CASSLRTGVDTQYF
NA	NA	TRBV7-2	TRBJ1-1	TGTGCCAGCAGTTACGGATGGGGGGGGGAAGCTTTCTTT	CASSYGWGGEAFF
NA	NA	TRBV5-4	TRBJ2-5	TGTGCCAGCAGCTTAAGAGGGGGTGAGACCCAGTACTTC	CASSLRGGETQYF
TRBD2	NA	TRBV7-3	TRBJ2-1	TGTGCCAGCAGCTTATTGGCGGGGGGGCTAATCAATGAGCAGTTCTTC	CASSLLAGGLINEQFF
TRBD1	NA	TRBV5-6	TRBJ2-3	TGTGCCAGCACCTTGAATGGGGGACAGACAGATACGCAGTATTTT	CASTLNGGQTDTQYF
NA	NA	TRBV29-1	TRBJ1-1	TGCAGCACGGGGGGGGCAGGGATGAACACTGAAGCTTTCTTT	CSTGGAGMNTEAFF
NA	NA	TRBV7-2	TRBJ2-7	TGTGCCAGCAGAGAGTACGGCGAGCAGTACTTC	CASREYGEQYF
TRBD1	NA	TRBV18	TRBJ1-2	TGTGCCAGCTCACCCGGACAGGGAGACTATGGCTACACCTTC	CASSPGQGDYGYTF
NA	NA	TRBV11-2	TRBJ2-5	TGTGCCAGCAGCTTAGGGACAGAGCAAGAGACCCAGTACTTC	CASSLGTEQETQYF
TRBD1	NA	TRBV7-2	TRBJ1-2	TGTGCCAGCAGCTTGTTTGGGACAGGGGACTATGGCTACACCTTC	CASSLFGTGDYGYTF
NA	NA	TRBV27	TRBJ2-3	TGTGCCAGCAGTCACCGGACAAGTACAGATACGCAGTATTTT	CASSHRTSTDTQYF
TRBD1	NA	TRBV5-1	TRBJ2-2	TGCGCCAGCAGCTCCGGGACAGGGGGACGGGAGCTGTTTTTT	CASSSGTGGRELFF
NA	NA	TRBV19	TRBJ1-2	TGTGCCAGTAGTATAGGGGCGACGAGTGGCTACACCTTC	CASSIGATSGYTF
TRBD1	once	TRBV2	TRBJ2-3	TGTGCCAGCAGTGAAGGGCACAGGGGATCTACACAAGATACGCAGTATTTT	CASSEGHRGSTQDTQYF
NA	NA	TRBV14	TRBJ1-5	TGTGCCAGCAGCCCCAGCCAGGGCAATCAGCCCCAGCATTTT	CASSPSQGNQPQHF
NA	NA	TRBV28	TRBJ2-3	TGTGCCAGCATACGATACGGGACTAGCACAGATACGCAGTATTTT	CASIRYGTSTDTQYF
NA	NA	TRBV14	TRBJ1-1	TGTGCCAGCAGCCCCGGTCTGATTAACACTGAAGCTTTCTTT	CASSPGLINTEAFF
NA	few	TRBV28	TRBJ2-3	TGTGCCAGCAGCCCTACCCCTACCCACAGGGCCCATACGCAGTATTTT	CASSPTPTHRAHTQYF
NA	NA	TRBV27	TRBJ2-7	TGTGCCAGCAGTCCAGGGTGGGAAGCAACCGCCTACGAGCAGTACTTC	CASSPGWEATAYEQYF
NA	NA	TRBV6-5	TRBJ2-7	TGTGCCAGCAGGTACTATCGGACATCGACATTATACGAGCAGTACTTC	CASRYYRTSTLYEQYF
NA	NA	TRBV9	TRBJ1-3	TGTGCCAGCAGCCCTCAATTTGGCGGAAACACCATATATTTT	CASSPQFGGNTIYF
NA	NA	TRBV11-3	TRBJ2-7	TGTGCCAGCAGCTTAGATACCGAGCGCTCGCGAGCGATTATTACCTACGAGCAGTACTTC	CASSLDTERSRAIITYEQYF
TRBD2	few	TRBV10-3	TRBJ2-7	TGTGCCATCAGTGATACTAGCGGGAGAAAGGAGCAGTACTTC	CAISDTSGRKEQYF
NA	NA	TRBV19	TRBJ1-1	TGTGCCAGTAGTAGTTATAGGGGGACCAACACTGAAGCTTTCTTT	CASSSYRGTNTEAFF
TRBD1	NA	TRBV28	TRBJ1-2	TGTGCCAGCAGTCCAGAGGGACAGGCACTCGACTATGGCTACACCTTC	CASSPEGQALDYGYTF
TRBD1	medium-sized	TRBV5-8	TRBJ1-2	TGTGCCAGCAGTCAGGGGACAGGGTTCACCTTC	CASSQGTGFTF
NA	once	TRBV9	TRBJ1-1	TGTGCCAGCAGTTCCCCAGGGAGGGGGGCTTTCTTT	CASSSPGRGAFF
NA	NA	TRBV6-1	TRBJ1-2	TGTGCCAGCAGTGAAGGTCAGGTCTATGGCTACACCTTC	CASSEGQVYGYTF
NA	NA	TRBV18	TRBJ1-3	TGTGCCAGCTCACCCATTCAGGGAAACACCATATATTTT	CASSPIQGNTIYF
NA	NA	TRBV28	TRBJ2-2	TGTGCCAGCAGCCGTCTCGGGGGGCGCAAGGCCGGGGAGCTGTTTTTT	CASSRLGGRKAGELFF
NA	NA	TRBV7-9	TRBJ2-2	TGTGCCAGCAGCTCATCTACTGGGGGCGCACCCGGGGAGCTGTTTTTT	CASSSSTGGAPGELFF
TRBD2	few	TRBV5-5	TRBJ2-1	TGTGCCAGCAGCTTCGGGGGGGCCTCCTACAATGAGCAGTTCTTC	CASSFGGASYNEQFF
TRBD1	NA	TRBV10-3	TRBJ1-5	TGTGCCATCAGTGGACAGGGAGGTCAGCCCCAGCATTTT	CAISGQGGQPQHF
NA	NA	TRBV25-1	TRBJ1-5	TGTGCCAGCAGTTCTGGGGGCGGTCAGCCCCAGCATTTT	CASSSGGGQPQHF
TRBD2	once	TRBV7-2	TRBJ2-1	TGTGCCAGCAGCTTAGCCGGACTAGCCGATGAGCAGTTCTTC	CASSLAGLADEQFF
NA	once	TRBV6-4	TRBJ2-1	TGTGCCAGCAGTAGGGACTCACTTGGGGCATTGAATGAGCAGTTCTTC	CASSRDSLGALNEQFF
TRBD2	NA	TRBV4-1	TRBJ2-1	TGCGCCAGCAGCCAAGTACTAGCGGGAGCATACAATGAGCAGTTCTTC	CASSQVLAGAYNEQFF
NA	NA	TRBV7-9	TRBJ2-7	TGTGCCAGCAGCTCCTCGAGCTCCTACGAGCAGTACTTC	CASSSSSSYEQYF
NA	NA	TRBV14	TRBJ2-1	TGTGCCAGCAGCCGATCGACAAAGCCCTACAATGAGCAGTTCTTC	CASSRSTKPYNEQFF
NA	NA	TRBV27	TRBJ1-6	TGTGCCAGCAGGATTTGGGGGGATAATTCACCCCTCCACTTT	CASRIWGDNSPLHF
NA	NA	TRBV27	TRBJ1-1	TGTGCCAGCAGTTACCTCCCCGGGAGGACTGAAGCTTTCTTT	CASSYLPGRTEAFF
TRBD1	NA	TRBV5-1	TRBJ1-2	TGCGCCAGCAGCTTTTACCGGACAGGGGAGGGCTACACCTTC	CASSFYRTGEGYTF
NA	NA	TRBV2	TRBJ2-2	TGTGCCAGCAGTGAATTGACACCAATCACCGGGGAGCTGTTTTTT	CASSELTPITGELFF
NA	NA	TRBV4-1	TRBJ2-7	TGCGCCAGCAGCCAAGTCCCAGGTCCAAATGGCGCGCAGTACTTC	CASSQVPGPNGAQYF
TRBD1	NA	TRBV18	TRBJ1-4	TGTGCCAGCTCACCACAAGTGGGACAGGCGGACGAAAAACTGTTTTTT	CASSPQVGQADEKLFF
NA	NA	TRBV6-1	TRBJ2-7	TGTGCCAGCAGTGACCCGGGGGAGCAGTACTTC	CASSDPGEQYF
NA	NA	TRBV20-1	TRBJ1-1	TGCAGTGCTGACAGTAACACTGAAGCTTTCTTT	CSADSNTEAFF
NA	NA	TRBV7-8	TRBJ2-1	TGTGCCAGCAAGGGGGGGGGTTTTGCCTACAATGAGCAGTTCTTC	CASKGGGFAYNEQFF
TRBD1	NA	TRBV19	TRBJ1-5	TGTGCCAGTAGTGCTACAGGGGGCAATCAGCCCCAGCATTTT	CASSATGGNQPQHF
NA	NA	TRBV9	TRBJ2-7	TGTGCCAGCAGCATACTACAGGGACGTTCGGAGCAGTACTTC	CASSILQGRSEQYF
TRBD1	NA	TRBV7-9	TRBJ2-7	TGTGCCAGCAGCCCCCACTCCGGACAGGGATTCTACGAGCAGTACTTC	CASSPHSGQGFYEQYF
TRBD2	NA	TRBV7-2	TRBJ2-2	TGTGCCAGCAGCCCACCGGGGGGGCGGCGGACCGGGGAGCTGTTTTTT	CASSPPGGRRTGELFF
NA	NA	TRBV11-2	TRBJ2-5	TGTGCCAGCAGCTTAGATCCCCCCGGAGAGACCCAGTACTTC	CASSLDPPGETQYF